Each of the 30 T cell receptor beta chains below was sequenced from the same sample in a study of tumor-infiltrating lymphocytes in primary liver carcinoma. Reverse transcription of around 500 ng total RNA with a constant-region primer produced TCR beta cDNA. Three nested multiplex PCR rounds, a slightly modified ARM-PCR method, built the TCR beta libraries. Use of TRBV1-TRBV30 forward primers with a C-beta reverse primer characterized the first two PCR rounds, which lasted nine to eleven cycles each. TCRdb called the multiplex PCR reads again in MiXCR, with one record for every CDR3 protein. The table records some 190,000 distinct CDR3 sequences, around 60% of them present only once. Out of unsorted whole blood came the blood RNA, and germline DNA was extracted as well. Material for sequencing was peripheral blood. The receptors were sampled from a middle-aged man with primary liver carcinoma and hepatitis B virus infection.

CDR3 DNA: TGCGCCAGCAGCCAATGTGGGCAGACTAATGAAAAACTGTTTTTT. This codes for CASSQCGQTNEKLFF. V usage is TRBV4-1 and J usage is TRBJ1-4; D remains unclear. Trimming took off 2 bases at V and 2 bases at J, with 9 bases between the two ends. Germline V gene lookup returns CDR1 MGHRA and CDR2 YSYEKL. The CDR3 loop spans 15 amino acids.

This sequence joins TRBV5-1 and TRBJ2-1; D call uncertain. Per the germline V gene, CDR1 is SGHRS and CDR2 is YFSETQ. Trimming took off 4 bases at V and 8 bases at J, with 16 bases between the two ends. This CDR3 spans 14 amino acids. Here the CDR3 DNA reads TGCGCCAGCAGCCCTAACGCTGACTCCCATGAGCAGTTCTTC. Encoded protein: CASSPNADSHEQFF.

A remark on this clonotype: This CDR3 fails to terminate in the conserved phenylalanine or tryptophan, so it likely reflects a read error. The rearrangement uses TRBV6-5 and TRBJ1-6; D remains ambiguous. The CDR3 covers 14 residues. Trimming took 6 bases from V and 9 from J, leaving 15 bases between them. CDR1 MNHEY and CDR2 SVGAGI come from the germline V gene. The CDR3 nucleotides read TGTGCCAGCAGGACGAACCGATCCCCTTCACCCCTCCACCTT. This gives the protein CASRTNRSPSPLHL.

This clonotype was seen more than once but under ten times. The chain combines TRBV4-1 with TRBJ2-1; the match to TRBD2 covers 8 bases. V lost 0 bases, J lost 6 bases, and 4 bases stayed unmatched. The V gene's germline CDR1 is MGHRA and CDR2 YSYEKL. CDR3 length equals 15 residues. The CDR3 protein is CASSQEGLVANEQFF. The DNA for the CDR3 is TGCGCCAGCAGCCAAGAGGGACTAGTTGCCAATGAGCAGTTCTTC.

Comments on this clonotype: Being one base from a much bigger clone, this may be a read error. The chain is built from TRBV11-2 and TRBJ2-7; D is tentatively TRBD1 or TRBD2 (5 bases each). V lost 4 bases and J 2 bases, leaving 18 bases between the germline ends. The CDR3 totals 16 residues. From germline, CDR1 is SGHAT and CDR2 FQNNGV. Here the CDR3 DNA reads TGTGCCAGCAGCTGGAGTGTAGGACGGGGCGCCTACGAGCAGTACTTC. Amino acids: CASSWSVGRGAYEQYF.

This clonotype was observed many times. The CDR3 nucleotides are TGCAGCGTTGACCCCCAAGAGACCCAGTACTTC. It translates to CSVDPQETQYF. The rearrangement links TRBV29-1 to TRBJ2-5, with D unresolved. Germline CDR1 and CDR2: SQVTM and ANQGSEA. The CDR3 is 11 residues long. Trimming shortened V by 3 bases and J by 1 base, and 3 bases separated the two germline ends.

V gene TRBV29-1 combines with J gene TRBJ2-7; the match to TRBD2 covers 8 bases. CDR3 length: 16 amino acids. Germline values: CDR1 SQVTM, CDR2 ANQGSEA. With V trimmed by 5 bases and J by 1 base, 13 bases remained unmatched. The chain's CDR3 is CSVRTSWRASSYEQYF. The CDR3 DNA sequence: TGCAGCGTTAGGACTAGCTGGAGAGCCTCGTCCTACGAGCAGTACTTC.

Concerning this clonotype: This is likely a read error, given that the CDR3 carries no conserved phenylalanine or tryptophan at its end. CDR3 loop: CASSLLPDTNQPQHL. The CDR3, as DNA: TGTGCCAGCAGCTTGCTCCCAGATACTAATCAGCCCCAGCATCTT. This chain uses TRBV5-5 with TRBJ1-5; no reliable D call. This CDR3 has 15 residues. The germline gives CDR1 SGHKS, CDR2 YYEKEE (reference sequence). V was shortened by 1 base and J by 4 bases, with 12 bases between the two germline ends.

This clonotype has ten or more counts. The CDR3: CASSEALRNEQYF. Written as DNA, the CDR3 is TGTGCCAGCAGTGAAGCGCTTAGAAACGAGCAGTACTTC. This chain connects TRBV6-1 to TRBJ2-7; D unresolved. Germline V lookup: CDR1 MNHNS, CDR2 SASEGT. This CDR3 has 13 residues. V was trimmed by 0 bases and J by 5 bases, leaving 8 bases between them.

The chain carries TRBV5-5 and TRBJ2-1; D gene unclear. The CDR3 is 14 amino acids. V was shortened by 2 bases and J by 6 bases, with 12 bases between the two germline ends. Looked up from germline, CDR1 is SGHKS and CDR2 is YYEKEE (reference sequence). DNA of the CDR3: TGTGCCAGCAGCTTTTTAGGGCCGGCCAATGAGCAGTTCTTC. Residues: CASSFLGPANEQFF.

In the case of this clonotype: One end of the junction fails to match germline, which may point to a read error. This chain joins TRBV11-2 and TRBJ2-1; D is unclear. The CDR3 loop spans 19 amino acids. Germline-derived CDR1 and CDR2 are SGHAT and FQNNGV. The CDR3 protein is CDSSAPVGAFLSSYNEQFF. CDR3 bases: TGTGACAGCAGCGCCCCCGTGGGCGCTTTTCTTAGCTCCTACAATGAACAGTTCTTC.

This clonotype was recorded a few times. A read error is possible here, since a much larger clone lies one base away. The CDR3 sequence is CASSLGSVGGNQPQHF. The CDR3 DNA follows: TGTGCCAGCAGCTTAGGGAGCGTGGGTGGCAATCAGCCCCAGCATTTT. The V call is TRBV11-3, the J call TRBJ1-5; D call uncertain. Germline lookup yields CDR1 SGHNT and CDR2 YENEEA. This CDR3 region has 16 residues. V lost 1 base, J lost 2 bases, and 12 bases lay in between.

This clonotype was seen only a few times. J is TRBJ1-1 and V is TRBV6-5, with D maybe TRBD1 (6 bases). This CDR3 has 15 residues. V shed 5 bases and J shed 3 bases, with 16 bases lying between them. The germline CDR1 and CDR2 sequences are MNHEY and SVGAGI. The CDR3 is CASSPVGGADTEAFF. The CDR3 DNA sequence: TGTGCCAGCAGTCCGGTAGGGGGGGCGGACACTGAAGCTTTCTTT.

This clonotype has more than one count but fewer than ten. A read error may explain this, as a much larger clone is one base away. J is TRBJ1-4 and V is TRBV11-2; no reliable D call. Germline V CDR1 and CDR2: SGHAT, FQNNGV. The CDR3 totals 15 residues. The CDR3 is CASSPTTATNERLFF. The CDR3 DNA follows: TGTGCCAGCAGCCCTACCACCGCAACTAATGAAAGACTGTTTTTT.

CDR3 protein: CASSYSSTSGPYEQYF. CDR3 DNA: TGTGCCAGCAGTTACTCGAGTACTAGCGGGCCCTACGAGCAGTACTTC. The chain carries TRBV6-2 or TRBV6-3 and TRBJ2-7; 9 bases are shared with TRBD2. This CDR3 comprises 16 residues. Germline values: CDR1 MNHEY, CDR2 SVGEGT. The ends lost 0 bases at V and 2 bases at J; junction bases unmatched: 5.

In its sample, this clonotype was seen a few times. This chain joins TRBV12-3 or TRBV12-4 and TRBJ1-2; maybe TRBD1 (5 bases). The CDR3 extends over 12 amino acids. Trimming left V 6 bases short and J 7 bases short, with 12 bases between. CDR3 in amino acids: CASSHEGPGYTF. Here the CDR3 DNA reads TGTGCCAGCAGCCACGAGGGGCCTGGCTACACCTTC.

The genes are TRBV18 and TRBJ1-1; the match to TRBD1 covers 7 bases. The CDR3 loop spans 16 amino acids. Germline V CDR1 and CDR2: KGHSH, LQKENI. Trimming removed 0 bases from V and 1 base from J; junction bases left unmatched: 5. The CDR3 sequence: CASSPPRQGGNTEAFF. The CDR3, as DNA: TGTGCCAGCTCACCACCAAGGCAGGGGGGGAACACTGAAGCTTTCTTT. Supplemented by reference TRBV18 and TRBJ1-1, the full variable domain reads NAGVMQNPRHLVRRRGQEARLRCSPMKGHSHVYWYRQLPEEGLKFMVYLQKENIIDESGMPKERFSAEFPKEGPSILRIQQVVRGDSAAYFCASSPPRQGGNTEAFFGQGTRLTVV.

In regard to this clonotype: A read error may account for a junction end that differs from germline. The rearrangement uses TRBV5-1 and TRBJ1-1; D is unresolved. The CDR3 is 13 amino acids. Germline CDR1 SGHRS, CDR2 YFSETQ. The CDR3 here is CANSLGGPEESFF. The CDR3 DNA is TGCGCCAACAGCTTGGGAGGACCGGAAGAGTCTTTCTTT.

The V call is TRBV11-2, the J call TRBJ2-1; 12 bases are a match to TRBD2. This CDR3 has 15 residues. J lost 3 bases, V lost 6 bases, and 3 bases had no gene match. CDR1 and CDR2 (germline): SGHAT, FQNNGV. The CDR3 loop reads CASSLAGGCYNEQFF. The CDR3 nucleotides read TGTGCCAGCAGTCTAGCGGGAGGGTGCTACAATGAGCAGTTCTTC.

This clonotype was picked up a small number of times. The chain uses TRBV6-5 and TRBJ2-1, with 8 bases identical to TRBD1. V gave up 4 bases and J gave up 7 bases; unmatched junction bases: 9. CDR3 length: 15 amino acids. Germline-derived CDR1 and CDR2 are MNHEY and SVGAGI. The CDR3 here is CASSSSGTGFNEQFF. CDR3 bases: TGTGCCAGCAGTTCCTCCGGGACAGGTTTTAATGAGCAGTTCTTC.

Regarding this clonotype: This clone may be a read error of a much larger clone one base away. V is TRBV6-1 and J is TRBJ2-7; no clear D. The V end lost 10 bases, the J end lost 7 bases, and 17 bases lay between the germline ends. Germline lookup yields CDR1 MNHNS and CDR2 SASEGT. CDR3 length: 12 residues. The CDR3 is CAISAEVGEQYF. As DNA, the CDR3 is TGTGCCATCAGCGCTGAGGTCGGAGAGCAGTACTTC.

This clonotype was observed a handful of times. DNA for the CDR3: TGTGCCAGTAACGGACAGGGAGACTACGAGCAGTACTTC. Translation: CASNGQGDYEQYF. This chain connects TRBV28 to TRBJ2-7; 8 bases line up with TRBD1. V shed 9 bases, J shed 3 bases, and the junction held 7 bases outside the gene matches. CDR3 size: 13 residues. Looked up from germline, CDR1 is MDHEN and CDR2 is SYDVKM.

Details on this clonotype: A much larger clone differs by one base, so this may be a read error. The chain joins TRBV29-1 to TRBJ2-3; 10 bases align to TRBD1. CDR3 size: 14 residues. CDR1 SQVTM and CDR2 ANQGSEA come from the germline V gene. The V and J ends lost 6 bases and 5 bases, in that order; junction bases with no gene match: 8. The CDR3 DNA is TGCAGCGTCCCGGGACAGGGGATGGGAGATACGCAGTATTTT. This translates into CSVPGQGMGDTQYF.

This chain links TRBV11-3 with TRBJ2-1, with 7 bases matching TRBD2. J lost 7 bases, V lost 7 bases, and 16 bases had no gene match. The CDR3 is 16 amino acids. CDR1 is SGHNT, CDR2 YENEEA, per germline. The CDR3 sequence is CASILVMSGIGNEQFF. The CDR3, as DNA: TGTGCCAGCATCCTCGTTATGAGCGGGATAGGGAATGAGCAGTTCTTC.

This clonotype came up once. One base away lies a much larger clone, so this may be a sequencing read error. V usage is TRBV5-8 and J usage is TRBJ2-3, with D uncertain. CDR3 length equals 15 residues. Per the germline V gene, CDR1 is SGHTS and CDR2 is YDEGEE. CDR3 sequence: CASSFISTNTDTHYF. The CDR3 nucleotides are TGTGCCAGCAGCTTTATTTCCACTAACACAGATACGCACTATTTT.

V is TRBV25-1 and J is TRBJ2-3; no definite D call. CDR1 is MGHDK, CDR2 SYGVNS, per germline. The CDR3 consists of 14 residues. The V and J ends lost 2 bases and 0 bases respectively, with 6 bases between them. CDR3 DNA sequence: TGTGCCAGCAGTGAACAGGCCAGCACAGATACGCAGTATTTT. Amino acid sequence: CASSEQASTDTQYF.

Regarding this clonotype: At one boundary the junction diverges from the germline segment, which might be a read error. This chain connects TRBV11-2 to TRBJ2-1; 11 nucleotides align to TRBD2. CDR3 length: 18 amino acids. CDR1 and CDR2 (germline): SGHAT, FQNNGV. Here the CDR3 reads CATSQGALAGGPNNEQFF. For the CDR3, the DNA is TGTGCCACCAGCCAAGGGGCCTTAGCGGGAGGGCCTAACAATGAGCAGTTCTTC.

This chain joins TRBV6-5 and TRBJ1-3; D ambiguous. Per germline, CDR1 MNHEY and CDR2 SVGAGI. Trimming took off 2 bases at V and 3 bases at J, with 11 bases between the two ends. The CDR3 is 15 residues long. The CDR3 loop is CASSYLGVGGNTIYF. The CDR3 DNA sequence: TGTGCCAGCAGTTACCTTGGGGTGGGTGGAAACACCATATATTTT.

As for this clonotype: The germline gene is not matched at one end of the junction; a read error may be the cause. The rearrangement links TRBV6-1 to TRBJ2-1, with 15 bases fitting TRBD2. This CDR3 is built from 18 residues. Germline CDR1 MNHNS, CDR2 SASEGT. CDR3 sequence: CAGSTLRTSGRGYNEQFF. The CDR3 nucleotides are TGTGCCGGCAGTACCTTACGGACTAGCGGGAGGGGCTACAATGAGCAGTTCTTC.

V gene TRBV7-9 combines with J gene TRBJ1-6; the match to TRBD1 covers 9 bases. After removal of 5 bases from V and 8 bases from J, the junction contained 7 bases not matched to a gene. Germline V CDR1 and CDR2: SEHNR, FQNEAQ (reference sequence). The length of the CDR3 is 15 residues. CDR3 region: CASSPTGTGYSPLHF. The CDR3 DNA reads as TGTGCCAGCAGCCCGACCGGGACAGGGTATTCACCCCTCCACTTT.